This T cell receptor (beta chain) was found in a study of blood T cell repertoires in COVID-19. The overall study: COVID-19 samples collected from the United States, Italy and Spain covered acute and convalescent phases. PBMCs, B-cell-depleted T cells, or T cells were the source of the cDNA or gDNA that made up the material.

Germline CDR1 is SEHNR and CDR2 is FQNEAQ (reference sequence). The CDR3 is 17 amino acids. Trimming removed 6 bases from V and 1 base from J; junction bases left unmatched: 7. The authors' processing: Quantification of nucleated cells was approximated via reference gene primer amplification. Data came from immunoSEQ multiplex PCR; TCRdb stores just in-frame clones and leaves some out. The D gene and trimming were derived from the DNA, and the V and J assignments and clone size from that table. The top ten hold around 5.4% of the sample, which has about 250,000 clones, about four fifths seen once. The sequenced sample consisted of peripheral blood. The TCR originated in a man older than 75 with acute or convalescent COVID-19. The V call is TRBV7-9, the J call TRBJ2-5, with TRBD2 matching over 14 bases. The CDR3 DNA sequence: TGTGCCAGCAGTCCGGGACTAGCGGGAGCGACCCAAGAGACCCAGTACTTC. Translated, it gives CASSPGLAGATQETQYF.